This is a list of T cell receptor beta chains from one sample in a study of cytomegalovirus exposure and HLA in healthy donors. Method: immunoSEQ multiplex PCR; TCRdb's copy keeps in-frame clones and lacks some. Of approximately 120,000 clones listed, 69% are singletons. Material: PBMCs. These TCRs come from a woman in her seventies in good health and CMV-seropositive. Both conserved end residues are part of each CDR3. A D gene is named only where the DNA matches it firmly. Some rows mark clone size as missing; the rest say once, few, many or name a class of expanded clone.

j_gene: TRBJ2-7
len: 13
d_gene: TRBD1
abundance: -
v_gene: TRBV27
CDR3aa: CASSEQGEYEQYF
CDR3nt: TGTGCCAGCAGTGAACAGGGGGAATACGAGCAGTACTTC

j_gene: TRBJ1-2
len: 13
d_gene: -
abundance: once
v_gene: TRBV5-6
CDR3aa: CASSLGGGNGYTF
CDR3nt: TGTGCCAGCAGCTTGGGTGGGGGGAACGGCTACACCTTC

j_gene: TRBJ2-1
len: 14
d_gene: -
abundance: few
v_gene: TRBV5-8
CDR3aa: CASRKGGSYNEQFF
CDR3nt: TGTGCCAGCAGAAAAGGGGGTTCATACAATGAGCAGTTCTTC

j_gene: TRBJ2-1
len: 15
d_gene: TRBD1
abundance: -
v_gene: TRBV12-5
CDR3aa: CASGLDRGIGNEQFF
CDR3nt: TGTGCTAGTGGGCTGGACAGGGGCATTGGTAATGAGCAGTTCTTC

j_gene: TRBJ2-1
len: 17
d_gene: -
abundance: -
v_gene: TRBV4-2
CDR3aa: CASSQEGSGASYNEQFF
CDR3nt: TGTGCCAGCAGCCAAGAAGGAAGCGGAGCAAGCTACAATGAGCAGTTCTTC

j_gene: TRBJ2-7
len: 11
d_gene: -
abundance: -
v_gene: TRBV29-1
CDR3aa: CSVRAGYEQYF
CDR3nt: TGCAGCGTCCGGGCGGGGTACGAGCAGTACTTC

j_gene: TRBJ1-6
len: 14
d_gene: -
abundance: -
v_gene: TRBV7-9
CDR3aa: CASSETGLNSPLHF
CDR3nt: TGTGCCAGCAGCGAGACAGGCCTTAATTCACCCCTCCACTTT

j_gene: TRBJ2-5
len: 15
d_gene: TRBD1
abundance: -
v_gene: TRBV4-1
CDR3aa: CASSHSRDSQETQYF
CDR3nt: TGCGCCAGCAGCCACTCCCGGGACAGCCAAGAGACCCAGTACTTC

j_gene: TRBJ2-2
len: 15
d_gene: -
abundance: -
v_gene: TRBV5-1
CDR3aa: CASSGRVSGTGELFF
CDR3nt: TGCGCCAGCAGCGGGCGGGTTTCGGGCACCGGGGAGCTGTTTTTT

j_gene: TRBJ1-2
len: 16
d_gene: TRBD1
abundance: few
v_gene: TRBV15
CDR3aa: CATSRSRDRANYGYTF
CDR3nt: TGTGCCACCAGCAGAAGCCGGGACAGAGCTAACTATGGCTACACCTTC

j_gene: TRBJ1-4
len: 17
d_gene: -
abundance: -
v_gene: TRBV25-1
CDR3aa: CASSDEPGSPAGGRLFF
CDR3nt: TGTGCCAGCAGTGACGAACCGGGATCCCCAGCGGGAGGAAGACTGTTTTTT

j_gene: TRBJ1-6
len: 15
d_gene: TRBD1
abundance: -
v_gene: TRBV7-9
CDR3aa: CASSSWTGEDSPLHF
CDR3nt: TGTGCCAGCAGCTCTTGGACAGGGGAAGATTCACCCCTCCACTTT

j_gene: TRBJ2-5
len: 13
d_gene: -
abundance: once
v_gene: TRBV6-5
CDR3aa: CASSYSPRETQYF
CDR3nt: TGTGCCAGCAGTTACAGCCCGCGAGAGACCCAGTACTTC

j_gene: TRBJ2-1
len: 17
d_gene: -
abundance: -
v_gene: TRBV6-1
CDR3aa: CASSARGFSFSYNEQFF
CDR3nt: TGTGCCAGCAGTGCGCGGGGCTTCTCTTTCTCCTACAATGAGCAGTTCTTC

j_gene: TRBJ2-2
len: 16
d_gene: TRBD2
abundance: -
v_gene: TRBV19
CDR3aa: CASSIGRAVSTGELFF
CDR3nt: TGTGCCAGTAGTATTGGGAGGGCAGTGAGCACCGGGGAGCTGTTTTTT

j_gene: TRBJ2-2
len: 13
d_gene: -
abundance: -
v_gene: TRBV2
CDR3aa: CASSVAGLGELFF
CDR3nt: TGTGCCAGCAGTGTTGCGGGCCTCGGGGAGCTGTTTTTT

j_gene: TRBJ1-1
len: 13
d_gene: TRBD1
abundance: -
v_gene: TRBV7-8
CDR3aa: CASSRGQGSEAFF
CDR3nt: TGTGCCAGCAGCCGTGGACAGGGGTCTGAAGCTTTCTTT

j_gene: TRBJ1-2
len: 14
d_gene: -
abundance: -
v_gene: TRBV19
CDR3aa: CASTRQETSYGYTF
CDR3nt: TGTGCCAGTACCCGACAGGAGACATCATATGGCTACACCTTC

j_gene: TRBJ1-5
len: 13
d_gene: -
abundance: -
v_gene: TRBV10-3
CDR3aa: CAIGRTGNQPQHF
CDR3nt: TGTGCCATCGGGCGGACAGGCAATCAGCCCCAGCATTTT

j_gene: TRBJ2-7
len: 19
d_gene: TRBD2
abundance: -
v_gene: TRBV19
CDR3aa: CASSPQTMTSGGTPYEQYF
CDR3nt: TGTGCCAGTAGTCCGCAAACCATGACTAGCGGGGGTACCCCCTACGAGCAGTACTTC

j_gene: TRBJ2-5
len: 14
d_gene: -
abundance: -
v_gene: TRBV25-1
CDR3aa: CASRKGQSVMTQYF
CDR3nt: TGTGCCAGCAGGAAGGGGCAGAGTGTAATGACCCAGTACTTC

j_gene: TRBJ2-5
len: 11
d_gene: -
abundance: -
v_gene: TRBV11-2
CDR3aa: CASSSQETQYF
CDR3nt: TGTGCCAGCAGCTCTCAAGAGACCCAGTACTTC

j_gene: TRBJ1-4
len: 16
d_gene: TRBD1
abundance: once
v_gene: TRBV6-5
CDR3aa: CASSYSVGQGKEKLFF
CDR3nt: TGTGCCAGCAGTTACTCGGTCGGACAGGGTAAAGAAAAACTGTTTTTT

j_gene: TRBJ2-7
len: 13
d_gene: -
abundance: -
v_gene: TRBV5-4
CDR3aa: CASSSGLFYEQYF
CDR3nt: TGTGCCAGCAGCTCTGGACTATTTTACGAGCAGTACTTC

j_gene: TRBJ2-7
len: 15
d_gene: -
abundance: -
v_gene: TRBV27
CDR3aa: CASKPGFLGSYEQYF
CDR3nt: TGTGCCAGCAAACCCGGGTTCTTAGGTTCCTACGAGCAGTACTTC

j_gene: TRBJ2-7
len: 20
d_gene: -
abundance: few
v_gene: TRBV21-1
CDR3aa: CASSPRRVRQGKFVNYEQYF
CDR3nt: TGTGCCAGCAGTCCTAGACGGGTAAGGCAGGGGAAATTTGTGAACTACGAGCAGTACTTC